The 16 T cell receptor beta chains listed next were all sequenced from one sample in a study of sequential checkpoint blockade in melanoma. Treatment indicated: randomized to nivolumab then ipilimumab (arm A) or the reverse (arm B). Here immunoSEQ multiplex PCR was the method, and the copy in TCRdb shows in-frame clones only, minus some. The sample has some 19,000 clones; roughly two thirds are singletons. The source material was CD8+ T cells sorted from blood (inferred from file names), sampled from a patient given nivolumab and ipilimumab in sequence. The receptor source for this set is a human donor with melanoma.

Judged by abundance, this clone is hyperexpanded. The V call is TRBV2, the J call TRBJ2-7, with 9 bases matching TRBD1. Trimming removed 2 bases from V and 4 bases from J; junction bases left unmatched: 6. The germline gives CDR1 SNHLY, CDR2 FYNNEI. CDR3 length equals 15 residues. CDR3 bases: TGTGCCAGCAGTGAACCGGGACAGGGTACGTACGAGCAGTACTTC. It codes for CASSEPGQGTYEQYF.

The gene calls are TRBV6-1 and TRBJ1-1, with D possibly being TRBD1 (6 bases). The V end was cut by 3 bases, the J end by 3 bases, with 17 bases between. The CDR3 sequence is 16 residues long. Germline loops: CDR1 MNHNS, CDR2 SASEGT. The CDR3 DNA sequence: TGTGCCAGCAGTGACCCACAGGGTCCTGAGGACACTGAAGCTTTCTTT. Its translation: CASSDPQGPEDTEAFF.

This clone was counted only a few times. V is TRBV14 and J is TRBJ1-5; the match to TRBD1 covers 9 bases. This CDR3 contains 18 residues. The germline V gene encodes CDR1 SGHDN and CDR2 FVKESK. V was clipped by 6 bases and J by 0 bases; unmatched bases: 12. The CDR3 DNA is TGTGCCAGCAGGTCTTCCGGGACAGGGACTTATAGCAATCAGCCCCAGCATTTT. Its protein product is CASRSSGTGTYSNQPQHF.

The chain joins TRBV29-1 to TRBJ2-7; the match to TRBD1 covers 8 bases. V lost 6 bases, J lost 9 bases, and 16 bases stayed unmatched. The germline gives CDR1 SQVTM, CDR2 ANQGSEA. The CDR3 spans 14 residues. The CDR3 nucleotides are TGCAGCGTAGAAACCGGGACAGGCAAGGATGGGCAGTACTTC. This translates into CSVETGTGKDGQYF.

By proportion, this clone is medium-sized. The chain combines TRBV13 with TRBJ2-7; TRBD1 agrees at 9 bases. The junction had 16 bases not matched to a gene; V was cut back by 4 bases and J by 3 bases. The CDR3 contains 18 residues. Germline-derived CDR1 and CDR2 are PRHDT and FYEKMQ (reference sequence). CDR3 loop: CASSSVVGGTGRFYEQYF. The CDR3 nucleotides are TGTGCCAGCAGCTCAGTGGTAGGCGGGACAGGGAGATTCTACGAGCAGTACTTC.

This chain's CDR3 is CAIRLEGNTGELFF. The CDR3 nucleotides are TGTGCCATCAGGCTCGAGGGAAACACCGGGGAGCTGTTTTTT. The chain combines TRBV10-3 with TRBJ2-2; D possibly corresponds to TRBD2 (5 bases). The CDR3 length is 14 residues. The germline CDR1 and CDR2 sequences are ENHRY and SYGVKD. The V end was cut by 6 bases, the J end by 2 bases, with 10 bases between.

The V and J genes are TRBV29-1 and TRBJ2-6; D call uncertain. V was pared by 3 bases and J by 0 bases, with 3 bases between. Germline loops: CDR1 SQVTM, CDR2 ANQGSEA. CDR3 size: 13 residues. The CDR3 sequence is CSVDSSGANVLTF. The CDR3 DNA reads TGCAGCGTTGACAGCTCTGGGGCCAACGTCCTGACTTTC.

The V and J genes are TRBV7-8 and TRBJ2-5, with a tentative D call TRBD1 (6 bases). V shed 6 bases and J shed 0 bases, with 17 bases lying between them. This CDR3 is 16 amino acids long. Germline CDR1 SGHVS, CDR2 FQNEAQ. The CDR3, as DNA: TGTGCCAGCAGTCACCCCCGGGACAACTACCAAGAGACCCAGTACTTC. Its translation is CASSHPRDNYQETQYF.

The rearrangement uses TRBV19 and TRBJ2-7, with 7 bases matching TRBD1. The V gene's germline CDR1 is LNHDA and CDR2 SQIVND (reference sequence). The V segment lost 2 bases and the J segment 0 bases; nucleotides outside the gene matches: 4. This CDR3 has 15 amino acids. CDR3: CASSITAGGSYEQYF. As DNA, the CDR3 is TGTGCCAGTAGTATAACGGCAGGGGGCTCCTACGAGCAGTACTTC.

V and J are TRBV6-5 and TRBJ2-7, with TRBD2 matching over 8 bases. The germline gives CDR1 MNHEY, CDR2 SVGAGI. The trim removed 5 bases at V and 5 bases at J, leaving 5 bases unmatched. There are 13 residues in the CDR3. CDR3 in amino acids: CASSPGGQNEQYF. The CDR3 nucleotides read TGTGCCAGCAGTCCGGGAGGGCAAAACGAGCAGTACTTC.

V and J are TRBV6-5 and TRBJ2-7; the match to TRBD2 covers 10 bases. From germline, CDR1 is MNHEY and CDR2 SVGAGI. V shed 9 bases, J shed 1 base, and the junction held 6 bases outside the gene matches. The CDR3 totals 14 residues. CDR3 DNA sequence: TGTGCCAGTAGAGGACTAGCGGTTTCCTACGAGCAGTACTTC. Protein: CASRGLAVSYEQYF.

The chain couples TRBV13 to TRBJ2-3; TRBD2 matches at 7 bases. Germline CDR1 and CDR2: PRHDT and FYEKMQ (reference sequence). The CDR3 totals 14 residues. V gave up 2 bases and J gave up 4 bases; unmatched junction bases: 3. CDR3 protein: CASSLRGRADTQYF. In DNA form, the CDR3 reads TGTGCCAGCAGCTTACGAGGGAGGGCAGATACGCAGTATTTT.

The V call is TRBV9, the J call TRBJ1-1; a possible D gene is TRBD1 (5 bases). Germline CDR1 and CDR2: SGDLS and YYNGEE. Trimming took off 0 bases at V and 0 bases at J, with 9 bases between the two ends. This CDR3 has 15 residues. Written as DNA, the CDR3 is TGTGCCAGCAGCGTAGTCGGGGGGGTGAACACTGAAGCTTTCTTT. It codes for CASSVVGGVNTEAFF.

The V and J genes are TRBV13 and TRBJ1-1; D is ambiguous. The CDR3 contains 14 residues. The germline V and J ends were trimmed by 0 bases and 0 bases, with 5 bases remaining between them. CDR1 is PRHDT and CDR2 is FYEKMQ in the germline V gene (reference sequence). The CDR3 coding sequence is TGTGCCAGCAGCTTAGGACGGTTGAACACTGAAGCTTTCTTT. Its protein is CASSLGRLNTEAFF. Supplemented by reference TRBV13 and TRBJ1-1, the full variable domain reads AAGVIQSPRHLIKEKRETATLKCYPIPRHDTVYWYQQGPGQDPQFLISFYEKMQSDKGSIPDRFSAQQFSDYHSELNMSSLELGDSALYFCASSLGRLNTEAFFGQGTRLTVV.

This chain uses TRBV6-5 with TRBJ1-5; D is ambiguous. Trimming removed 10 bases at V and 6 bases at J, with 16 bases between. The germline gives CDR1 MNHEY, CDR2 SVGAGI. The CDR3 consists of 13 residues. CDR3 DNA: TGTGCCACTAGCGTGACTTCGGGTCAGCCCCAGCATTTT. This sequence encodes CATSVTSGQPQHF.

This clone was seen only once. This chain uses TRBV2 with TRBJ2-7, with 8 nucleotides matching TRBD2. This CDR3 is 15 amino acids long. Germline V gene lookup returns CDR1 SNHLY and CDR2 FYNNEI. The ends lost 10 bases at V and 2 bases at J; junction bases unmatched: 13. CDR3 sequence reads: CAILHGAGGAYEQYF. The CDR3 DNA reads TGTGCCATCCTCCACGGGGCCGGGGGGGCCTACGAGCAGTACTTC.